The 2 T cell receptor beta chains below were found in one sample sequenced in a study of blood T cell repertoires in COVID-19. Produced via immunoSEQ multiplex PCR; TCRdb's table is partial and in-frame only. The data show approximately 530,000 clones, 85% to 90% seen once. Sample: peripheral blood. These receptors were taken from a woman in her 50s with COVID-19, enrolled during active disease.

This clone was seen a single time. The chain employs TRBV6-5 and TRBJ2-5; D may be TRBD1 (5 bases). The germline gives CDR1 MNHEY, CDR2 SVGAGI. The CDR3 length is 15 residues. V lost 4 bases and J lost 1, with 13 bases in between. The CDR3 reads CASSSHRLPQETQYF. CDR3 in DNA: TGTGCCAGCAGTTCGCACAGGTTACCCCAAGAGACCCAGTACTTC.

This clone was seen just once. J is TRBJ1-2 and V is TRBV3-1 (or the pseudogene TRBV3-2), with 8 bases fitting TRBD1. The V segment lost 3 bases and the J segment 0 bases; nucleotides outside the gene matches: 3. CDR1 and CDR2 from the germline V gene are LGHDT and YNNKEL (reference sequence). The CDR3 is made up of 15 amino acids. The CDR3 here is CASSHPGQANYGYTF. CDR3 DNA sequence: TGTGCCAGCAGCCACCCGGGACAGGCTAACTATGGCTACACCTTC.